The 28 T cell receptor beta chains presented below share a single source sample, sequenced in a study of cytomegalovirus exposure and HLA in healthy donors. The PCR employed 60 Vbeta primers together with 13 Jbeta primers. Sequenced by immunoSEQ multiplex PCR; TCRdb stores in-frame clones only, minus some. Among around 64,000 clones listed, less than 85% were seen once. Sequencing was carried out using PBMCs. These receptors were taken from a man aged 25 to 45 in good health and CMV-seropositive.

The chain joins TRBV4-3 to TRBJ1-2; 9 bases fit TRBD1. V shed 4 bases, J shed 4 bases, and the junction held 7 bases outside the gene matches. The CDR3 runs 15 residues. The germline V gene encodes CDR1 LGHNA and CDR2 YSLEER. As DNA, the CDR3 is TGCGCCAGCAGCCGCGTAGGGGACAGGGCCTATGGCTACACCTTC. Residues: CASSRVGDRAYGYTF.

The rearrangement links TRBV6-5 to TRBJ2-4; D remains unclear. This CDR3 contains 15 residues. Germline-derived CDR1 and CDR2 are MNHEY and SVGAGI. The V end was cut by 0 bases, the J end by 14 bases, with 20 bases between. The CDR3 loop reads CASSYSSNSGVGEYF. The DNA for the CDR3 is TGTGCCAGCAGTTACTCGAGTAACTCAGGCGTAGGCGAGTACTTC.

The rearrangement uses TRBV7-2 and TRBJ1-5, with TRBD1 identical over 8 bases. V shed 5 bases, J shed 0 bases, and the junction held 3 bases outside the gene matches. From germline, CDR1 is SGHTA and CDR2 FQGNSA. CDR3 length equals 15 residues. CDR3 region: CASSRTGGSNQPQHF. The CDR3 region has the DNA TGTGCCAGCAGCAGAACAGGGGGTAGCAATCAGCCCCAGCATTTT. The full variable domain, completed using reference TRBV7-2 and TRBJ1-5, is GAGVSQSPSNKVTEKGKDVELRCDPISGHTALYWYRQSLGQGLEFLIYFQGNSAPDKSGLPSDRFSAERTGGSVSTLTIQRTQQEDSAVYLCASSRTGGSNQPQHFGDGTRLSIL.

This rearrangement joins TRBV7-9 to TRBJ2-1, with a tentative D call TRBD2 (5 bases). This CDR3 comprises 15 residues. V lost 2 bases, J lost 0 bases, and 8 bases lay in between. Germline values: CDR1 SEHNR, CDR2 FQNEAQ (reference sequence). Written as DNA, the CDR3 is TGTGCCAGCAGCTTAAGCCGGGGCTCCTACAATGAGCAGTTCTTC. This encodes CASSLSRGSYNEQFF. Variable domain in full (rest from reference TRBV7-9 and TRBJ2-1): DTGVSQNPRHKITKRGQNVTFRCDPISEHNRLYWYRQTLGQGPEFLTYFQNEAQLEKSRLLSDRFSAERPKGSFSTLEIQRTEQGDSAMYLCASSLSRGSYNEQFFGPGTRLTVL.

The rearrangement joins TRBV28 to TRBJ2-1, with D possibly TRBD2 on 5 matching bases. The CDR3 loop spans 13 amino acids. The germline V gene encodes CDR1 MDHEN and CDR2 SYDVKM. The V end was cut by 2 bases, the J end by 8 bases, with 10 bases between. The CDR3 DNA follows: TGTGCCAGCAGTTTAACTCTAGCTCATGAGCAGTTCTTC. Amino acids: CASSLTLAHEQFF.

This clone has only a few counts. CDR3 amino acids: CASSLEGAFNTEAFF. In DNA form, the CDR3 reads TGCGCCAGCAGCTTGGAGGGGGCGTTCAACACTGAAGCTTTCTTT. J is TRBJ1-1 and V is TRBV5-1; TRBD1 aligns across 7 bases. The length of the CDR3 is 15 residues. CDR1 SGHRS and CDR2 YFSETQ come from the germline V gene. The V and J ends lost 0 bases and 2 bases, in that order; junction bases with no gene match: 4.

In its sample, this clone was seen a few times. This rearrangement joins TRBV6-1 to TRBJ2-7; D is ambiguous. The CDR3 loop spans 15 amino acids. Germline V lookup: CDR1 MNHNS, CDR2 SASEGT. Trimming removed 2 bases from V and 0 bases from J, with 11 bases in between. Here the CDR3 reads CASSENLSFSYEQYF. As DNA, the CDR3 is TGTGCCAGCAGTGAAAACCTATCCTTCTCCTACGAGCAGTACTTC.

The rearrangement joins TRBV9 to TRBJ2-6, with a possible D match to TRBD1 (6 bases). Germline V CDR1 and CDR2: SGDLS, YYNGEE. The CDR3 length is 18 residues. Trimming cost V 3 bases and J 0 bases, with 16 bases left between them. This chain's CDR3 is CASSGTRGLSSGANVLTF. CDR3 in DNA: TGTGCCAGCAGCGGAACCAGGGGTTTGTCCTCTGGGGCCAACGTCCTGACTTTC.

The V gene is TRBV28, the J gene TRBJ1-2, with a weak D call TRBD1 (6 bases). The germline V gene encodes CDR1 MDHEN and CDR2 SYDVKM. V dropped 5 bases and J dropped 5 bases, with 15 bases sitting between them. The length of the CDR3 is 14 residues. The CDR3 DNA is TGTGCCAGCAGTGGGGGGGCAGAGCGATATGGCTACACCTTC. This translates into CASSGGAERYGYTF.

V and J are TRBV7-9 and TRBJ2-3; 9 bases align to TRBD2. In germline, CDR1 is SEHNR, CDR2 FQNEAQ (reference sequence). The CDR3 consists of 15 residues. The V segment lost 11 bases and the J segment 7 bases; nucleotides outside the gene matches: 16. DNA of the CDR3: TGTGCCGGTGAGGACAGCGGGGGGCCGGCCTATACGCAGTATTTT. The encoded protein is CAGEDSGGPAYTQYF.

V usage is TRBV7-7 and J usage is TRBJ2-5; 11 bases line up with TRBD2. Trimming removed 4 bases from V and 5 bases from J; junction bases left unmatched: 9. The germline CDR1 and CDR2 sequences are SSHAT and FNYEAQ (reference sequence). The CDR3 length is 16 residues. CDR3 nucleotides: TGTGCCAGCAGCTATCTAGCGGGGGGACTTTCGGAGACCCAGTACTTC. It specifies CASSYLAGGLSETQYF.

The rearrangement links TRBV4-3 to TRBJ2-7; D gene unclear. The germline V gene has CDR1 LGHNA and CDR2 YSLEER. The CDR3 contains 14 residues. With 0 bases removed from V and 2 bases from J, the gap between germline ends came to 8 bases. CDR3 region: CASSQEATAYEQYF. Here the CDR3 DNA reads TGCGCCAGCAGCCAAGAGGCCACAGCCTACGAGCAGTACTTC.

This clone was picked up a small number of times. The chain carries TRBV5-1 and TRBJ2-7, with D uncertain. Germline loops: CDR1 SGHRS, CDR2 YFSETQ. With 0 bases removed from V and 3 bases from J, the gap between germline ends came to 7 bases. The CDR3 extends over 13 amino acids. The CDR3 sequence is CASSLDSFYEQYF. The CDR3 DNA reads TGCGCCAGCAGCTTGGACAGTTTCTACGAGCAGTACTTC.

The gene calls are TRBV7-2 and TRBJ1-5; D is undetermined. The V end lost 4 bases, the J end lost 0 bases, and 4 bases lay between the germline ends. The germline V gene encodes CDR1 SGHTA and CDR2 FQGNSA. The CDR3 has 13 amino acids. CDR3 nucleotides: TGTGCCAGCAGCTCTAGTAGCAATCAGCCCCAGCATTTT. It codes for CASSSSSNQPQHF.

The chain recombines TRBV9 with TRBJ1-2; 7 positions match TRBD1. Per germline, CDR1 SGDLS and CDR2 YYNGEE. CDR3 length: 14 amino acids. Unmatched junction bases numbered 7, after V lost 3 bases and J lost 5 bases. CDR3 coding DNA: TGTGCCAGCAGCGAGAGGGGGCGCGAATATGGCTACACCTTC. This codes for CASSERGREYGYTF.

The chain uses TRBV4-2 and TRBJ1-5; D perhaps matches TRBD1 (6 bases). CDR3 length: 15 residues. From germline, CDR1 is LGHNA and CDR2 YNFKEQ. The V end lost 0 bases, the J end lost 2 bases, and 8 bases lay between the germline ends. This chain's CDR3 is CASSQEAGGNQPQHF. Here the CDR3 DNA reads TGTGCCAGCAGCCAAGAGGCAGGGGGCAATCAGCCCCAGCATTTT.

The rearrangement uses TRBV6-5 and TRBJ1-1, with D unclear. Trimming cost V 0 bases and J 1 base, with 9 bases left between them. In germline, CDR1 is MNHEY, CDR2 SVGAGI. The CDR3 runs 15 residues. CDR3 sequence reads: CASSYSSRGNTEAFF. The CDR3 nucleotides read TGTGCCAGCAGTTACTCAAGCCGAGGGAACACTGAAGCTTTCTTT.

This sequence joins TRBV30 and TRBJ2-5; 7 bases are shared with TRBD1. Germline CDR1 and CDR2: GTSNPN and SVGIG (reference sequence). J gave up 11 bases and V 4 bases, and 19 bases lay outside the gene matches. CDR3 size: 15 residues. Here the CDR3 reads CAWMNGGGRGRVQYF. Written as DNA, the CDR3 is TGTGCCTGGATGAATGGTGGGGGTAGGGGGCGAGTGCAGTACTTC.

This chain connects TRBV12-5 to TRBJ1-1; 7 bases map to TRBD1. This CDR3 spans 14 amino acids. Germline V gene data show CDR1 as LGHNT and CDR2 as FRNRAP. J was trimmed by 1 base and V by 1 base; bases with no gene match: 0. The chain's CDR3 is CASGLGQGNTEAFF. In nucleotides, the CDR3 is TGTGCTAGTGGTTTGGGACAGGGGAACACTGAAGCTTTCTTT.

The chain has TRBV7-2 and TRBJ1-2; D is uncertain. The V and J ends lost 7 bases and 7 bases respectively, with 10 bases between them. The CDR3 has 11 amino acids. Germline CDR1 SGHTA, CDR2 FQGNSA. The CDR3 nucleotides are TGTGCCAGCAACCTAGGACTTGGCTACACCTTC. Translation: CASNLGLGYTF.

This clone was found once. The rearrangement joins TRBV7-2 to TRBJ1-6; D might be TRBD1 (5 bases). CDR3 size: 16 residues. V shed 2 bases and J shed 7 bases, with 15 bases lying between them. Germline CDR1 is SGHTA and CDR2 is FQGNSA. Here the CDR3 reads CASSLLATERNSPLHF. CDR3 in DNA: TGTGCCAGCAGCTTACTCGCGACAGAAAGAAATTCACCCCTCCACTTT. Full variable domain (outside the CDR3, taken from reference TRBV7-2 and TRBJ1-6): GAGVSQSPSNKVTEKGKDVELRCDPISGHTALYWYRQSLGQGLEFLIYFQGNSAPDKSGLPSDRFSAERTGGSVSTLTIQRTQQEDSAVYLCASSLLATERNSPLHFGNGTRLTVT.

This chain uses TRBV18 with TRBJ1-5; TRBD1 matches at 7 bases. From germline, CDR1 is KGHSH and CDR2 LQKENI. The CDR3 length is 17 residues. After removal of 4 bases from V and 3 bases from J, the junction contained 12 bases not matched to a gene. CDR3 in DNA: TGTGCCAGCTCACTCACCGGGACAGTCGGGACCAATCAGCCCCAGCATTTT. Its translation is CASSLTGTVGTNQPQHF. The whole variable domain, remainder taken from reference TRBV18 and TRBJ1-5, is NAGVMQNPRHLVRRRGQEARLRCSPMKGHSHVYWYRQLPEEGLKFMVYLQKENIIDESGMPKERFSAEFPKEGPSILRIQQVVRGDSAAYFCASSLTGTVGTNQPQHFGDGTRLSIL.

The chain is built from TRBV2 and TRBJ2-3; 7 bases match TRBD1. The junction had 10 bases not matched to a gene; V was cut back by 10 bases and J by 3 bases. Germline assignment: CDR1 SNHLY and CDR2 FYNNEI. The CDR3 is made up of 14 amino acids. CDR3 DNA: TGTGCCATCAGAGACAGGGCCCTGACAGATACGCAGTATTTT. As protein: CAIRDRALTDTQYF.

This clone was picked up a small number of times. The rearrangement joins TRBV4-3 to TRBJ1-6; D might be TRBD1 (6 bases). The CDR3 contains 15 residues. Germline-derived CDR1 and CDR2 are LGHNA and YSLEER. V lost 4 bases, J lost 6 bases, and 13 bases lay in between. CDR3 in amino acids: CASSPRGASNSPLHF. In nucleotides, the CDR3 is TGCGCCAGCAGCCCCCGGGGGGCTAGTAATTCACCCCTCCACTTT.

The V call is TRBV19, the J call TRBJ1-4; D is possibly TRBD1 (5 bases). The CDR3 runs 13 residues. The germline V gene encodes CDR1 LNHDA and CDR2 SQIVND (reference sequence). V lost 9 bases, J lost 4 bases, and 12 bases lay in between. Written as DNA, the CDR3 is TGTGCCAGCAGGGCCTGGGGTAATGAAAAACTGTTTTTT. The encoded protein is CASRAWGNEKLFF.

This chain joins TRBV20-1 and TRBJ1-2, with unresolved D. The length of the CDR3 is 11 residues. The germline gives CDR1 DFQATT, CDR2 SNEGSKA (reference sequence). The V end lost 5 bases, the J end lost 5 bases, and 9 bases lay between the germline ends. DNA for the CDR3: TGCAGTGCTCCGACGGAGTATGGCTACACCTTC. Translation: CSAPTEYGYTF.

This clone occurred a few times. The gene calls are TRBV5-1 and TRBJ2-7; 10 bases align to TRBD1. Germline V gene lookup returns CDR1 SGHRS and CDR2 YFSETQ. The CDR3 consists of 14 residues. J gave up 6 bases and V 4 bases, and 7 bases lay outside the gene matches. The CDR3 DNA sequence: TGCGCCAGCAGCGCCACCGGGACAGGGGCCGAGCAGTACTTC. Translated: CASSATGTGAEQYF. Full variable domain (remainder filled in from reference TRBV5-1 and TRBJ2-7): KAGVTQTPRYLIKTRGQQVTLSCSPISGHRSVSWYQQTPGQGLQFLFEYFSETQRNKGNFPGRFSGRQFSNSRSEMNVSTLELGDSALYLCASSATGTGAEQYFGPGTRLTVT.

This rearrangement joins TRBV5-1 to TRBJ2-5, with TRBD2 as a possible D gene (6 bases). The CDR3 length is 15 residues. The V end was cut by 6 bases, the J end by 5 bases, with 20 bases between. The germline gives CDR1 SGHRS, CDR2 YFSETQ. The CDR3 nucleotides read TGCGCCAGCACCCTCGGGGGTAGCGCCCGGGAGACCCAGTACTTC. Residues: CASTLGGSARETQYF.